This T cell receptor beta chain was recorded in a study of identical twins listed by TCRdb under 2016. About the investigation overall: TCR alpha and beta repertoires from monozygotic twins, unrelated adults of various ages and cord blood were deep-sequenced to test whether fetal clonotypes persist. To rule out contamination, replicate twin experiments were performed at different times with different library preparation protocols.

Libraries were made using 5' RACE. The instrument was an Illumina HiSeq 2000. A universal primer binding site was added through template switching, and the final cDNA carried a unique molecular identifier so that TCR cDNA molecules could be counted accurately. First-strand cDNA for TCR alpha and beta chains was synthesized from specific primers in the conserved constant-segment region. To control for contamination, each cDNA library was double barcoded with a SMART-Mk sample barcode plus Illumina barcodes. TruSeq adapter sequences and Illumina sample barcodes were added in two successive PCR steps. The TCR alpha and beta cDNA libraries were sequenced on the Illumina HiSeq platform using custom primers. On the authors' methods: MiGEC was used to process raw reads and extract unique molecular identifiers, and MiXCR was used to find CDR3 positions. Recombination models were inferred per individual with the repgenHMM and IGoR tools using an EM algorithm. Shared clonotype analysis was performed with the tcR package in R, normalizing sharing by the product of cloneset sizes. To study raw recombination free of thymic and clonal selection effects, out-of-frame nonproductive sequences were analyzed. TCRdb took the public reads, trimmed them with fastp at Q25, ran MiXCR for clone calling and kept in-frame beta chains. Duplicate CDR3 protein sequences are folded into a single record with the most common DNA and genes. The V and J calls, along with clone size, are taken from TCRdb and not from the paper's own processing. Across this sample there are 450,000 or so distinct CDR3 sequences, with approximately 14% seen only once. About 0.54% of the sample is held by the ten biggest clonotypes.

What the study reported, not specific to this receptor: Out-of-frame TCR alpha sequences shared between twins showed an excess of low generation-probability sequences compared with coincidental sharing between unrelated individuals. Abundant cord blood beta clonotypes carried fewer insertions; young adult naive repertoires showed a weaker similar trend, while memory repertoires showed none. Zero-insertion analyses could be partly confounded by invariant T cells such as MAIT and iNKT, though diverse VJ usage argued against such confounding for most clonotypes. A weaker excess of twin sharing was found in beta out-of-frame sequences because the signal-to-noise ratio was lowered by fewer shared sequences. Because the same donors could not be followed over many years, conclusions were based on cross-sectional statistical analysis. Recombination models systematically underestimated out-of-frame TCR alpha sharing in monozygotic twins but agreed with sharing between unrelated individuals.

This clonotype was counted between two and nine times. This clone's antigen is unknown. Qualities for individual bases were not recorded, and no much larger clone is one base off. Every donor in the study was a healthy Caucasian. The twin cohort comprised three pairs of female monozygotic twins, all aged roughly 18 to 30 years. CD4+ and CD8+ T cell populations were isolated with positive isolation kits from Invitrogen. V gives up 7 bases and J gives up 0 bases, and the segment between their germline ends measures 11 bases. From cysteine to phenylalanine, the CDR3 is 14 amino acids long. The only DNA kept is the CDR3, 42 bases in frame from the first base. As encoded in the germline V gene, CDR1 is SGHTA while CDR2 is FQGNSA. In addition, the sample was reused for a study of yellow fever vaccine responses in identical twins. The second study's paper adds: According to the authors, the vaccine-induced T cell response in identical twins seemed to be partly convergent and partly specific to each individual. In identical twins, the study followed T cell clones that responded to the vaccine with precision.

The sequenced material came from CD4+ T cells sorted from blood. Recombination connected TRBV7-2 to TRBJ2-3; the D assignment is uncertain and may be TRBD1 or TRBD2, with 6 bases supporting each. The TCR comes from a woman aged 18-29 years in good health. Here is the DNA: TGTGCCAGCACCCGGGGGCTTAGCACAGATACGCAGTATTTT. This yields the protein CASTRGLSTDTQYF.